This T cell receptor beta chain was recorded in a study of post-analysis software for immune sequencing data. Overall study results and limits: Controls showed significantly higher normalized Chao1 diversity than did multiple sclerosis patients. Relative to controls, patients had about five TRBV segments at higher frequency, with TRBV5-6, TRBV5-1 and TRBV20-1 among these.

Worth noting for this clonotype: Its target is unknown.

Trimming cost V 3 bases and J 10 bases; bases outside gene matches: 9. The CDR3 loop spans 14 amino acids. Germline V lookup: CDR1 SGHKS, CDR2 YYEKEE (reference sequence). Incorporated into the TCR beta cDNA libraries were unique molecular identifiers, which served to reduce PCR and sequencing biases. TCRdb analysed the PCR reads with MiXCR anew, one entry per CDR3 protein. This table holds roughly 800,000 distinct CDR3 sequences, about 32% found once. The rearrangement joins TRBV5-5 to TRBJ2-1, with 8 bases fitting TRBD1. The material sequenced was blood. This clonotype was sampled from a girl aged 10 to 17 with multiple sclerosis. CDR3 loop: CASSWTGPAYEQFF. CDR3 bases: TGTGCCAGCAGCTGGACAGGGCCGGCCTACGAGCAGTTCTTC.